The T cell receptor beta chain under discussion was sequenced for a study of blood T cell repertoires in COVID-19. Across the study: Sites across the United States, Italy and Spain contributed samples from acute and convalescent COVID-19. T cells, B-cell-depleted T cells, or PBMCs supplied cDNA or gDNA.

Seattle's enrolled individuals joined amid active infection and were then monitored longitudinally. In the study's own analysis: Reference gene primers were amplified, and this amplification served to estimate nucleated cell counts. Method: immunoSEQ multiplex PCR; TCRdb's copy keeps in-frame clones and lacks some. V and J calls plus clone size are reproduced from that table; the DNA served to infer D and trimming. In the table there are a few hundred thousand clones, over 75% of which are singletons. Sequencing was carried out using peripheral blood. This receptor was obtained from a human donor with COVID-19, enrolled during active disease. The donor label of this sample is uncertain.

The DNA for the CDR3 is TGTGCCACCAGGGCTGGGGGCAGCGACGAGCAGTACTTC. Translation: CATRAGGSDEQYF. The chain is built from TRBV6-6 and TRBJ2-7; perhaps TRBD1 as D (6 bases). The CDR3 spans 13 residues. Germline V gives CDR1 MNHNY, CDR2 SVGAGI (reference sequence). V lost 10 bases to trimming and J lost 5 bases, with 18 bases between them.